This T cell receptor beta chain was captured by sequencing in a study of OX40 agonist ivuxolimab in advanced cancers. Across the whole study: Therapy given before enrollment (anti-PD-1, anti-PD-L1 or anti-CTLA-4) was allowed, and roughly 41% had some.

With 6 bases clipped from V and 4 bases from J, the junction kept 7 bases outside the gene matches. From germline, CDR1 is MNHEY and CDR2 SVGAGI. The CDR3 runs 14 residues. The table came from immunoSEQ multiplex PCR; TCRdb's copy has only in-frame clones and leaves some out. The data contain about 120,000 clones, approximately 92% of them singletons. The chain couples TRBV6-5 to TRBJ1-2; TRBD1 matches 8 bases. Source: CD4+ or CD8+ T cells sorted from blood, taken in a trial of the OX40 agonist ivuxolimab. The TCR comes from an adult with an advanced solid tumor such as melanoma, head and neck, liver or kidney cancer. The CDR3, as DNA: TGTGCCAGCAGGGGACAGGATGCGGGCTATGGCTACACCTTC. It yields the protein CASRGQDAGYGYTF.